This TCR beta chain is from a study of blood T cell repertoires in COVID-19. The overall study: The study drew acute and convalescent COVID-19 samples from the United States, Italy and Spain.

In the study's own analysis: Cell counts per sample came from amplifying reference gene primers. Sequencing used immunoSEQ multiplex PCR; TCRdb keeps in-frame clones, though not all of them. For V, J and clone size, that table is used; D and trimming come from the DNA. The top ten clones hold under 1.5% of a sample with 200,000 to 250,000 clones, roughly four fifths of them seen once. The germline V gene encodes CDR1 SGHRS and CDR2 YFSETQ. The CDR3 runs 16 residues. Trimming left V 4 bases short and J 6 bases short, with 23 bases between. Those who participated ranged in age from roughly 18 to 89 years and resided in under 25 US areas.

J is TRBJ2-7 and V is TRBV5-1, with a weak D call TRBD1 (6 bases). The sequence was obtained from a woman aged 40 to 55 with acute COVID-19. The material sequenced was PBMCs or T cells enriched from blood (not recorded which). CDR3 DNA: TGCGCCAGCAGCCTACTCTGGTCAGGGGCCCTAAGCGAGCAGTACTTC. Residues: CASSLLWSGALSEQYF.